The following is a T cell receptor (beta chain) sequence with its context. Its target is not known. The source of the sample is a study of T cell repertoires in cytomegalovirus infection. Study summary: Carrying CMV and the relevant HLA type showed in public TCR beta signatures. Notes on the study in general: HLA-C-restricted CMV clonotypes gave the most frequent clonotype in two of eight donors. Individuals carrying CMV plus the relevant HLA were identified by cumulative frequency of public TCR beta families.

Each CDR3 protein gets one entry after TCRdb re-called the reads with MiXCR. The sample includes around 340,000 distinct CDR3 sequences, about 27% of them seen just once. V was shortened by 1 base and J by 6 bases, with 6 bases between the two germline ends. Per germline, CDR1 MNHNY and CDR2 SVGAGI (reference sequence). The length of the CDR3 is 13 residues. The TCR sequence derives from a human donor in good health (CMV status not recorded). Some clones in this sample may be carry-over from other donors' samples. The sequences come from cultured PBMCs, collected from culture after CMV antigen stimulation. The V and J genes are TRBV6-6 and TRBJ2-2, with D unclear. Written as DNA, the CDR3 is TGTGCCAGCAGTTACTATATTGCCGGGGAGCTGTTTTTT. Protein sequence: CASSYYIAGELFF.